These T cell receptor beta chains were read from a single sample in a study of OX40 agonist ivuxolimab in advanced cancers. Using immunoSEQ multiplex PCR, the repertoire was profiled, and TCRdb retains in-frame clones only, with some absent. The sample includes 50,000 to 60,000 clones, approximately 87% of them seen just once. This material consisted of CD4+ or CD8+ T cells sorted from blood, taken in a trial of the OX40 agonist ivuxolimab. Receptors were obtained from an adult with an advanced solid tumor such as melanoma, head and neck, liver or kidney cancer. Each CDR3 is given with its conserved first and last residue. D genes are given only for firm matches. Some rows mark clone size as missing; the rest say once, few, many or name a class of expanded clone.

CDR3 protein: CATKLAGGHTGELFF
CDR3 DNA: TGTGCCACCAAACTAGCGGGGGGGCACACCGGGGAGCTGTTTTTT
D gene: TRBD2
CDR3 length: 15
clone size: -
V gene: TRBV6-1
J gene: TRBJ2-2

CDR3 protein: CASSFLGTSPTYEQYF
CDR3 DNA: TGTGCCAGCAGTTTTCTCGGGACTAGTCCCACCTACGAGCAGTACTTC
D gene: TRBD2
CDR3 length: 16
clone size: -
V gene: TRBV27
J gene: TRBJ2-7

CDR3 protein: CASSYVTGSEQYF
CDR3 DNA: TGTGCCAGCAGTTACGTGACAGGTTCCGAGCAGTACTTC
D gene: -
CDR3 length: 13
clone size: -
V gene: TRBV27
J gene: TRBJ2-7

CDR3 protein: CASSSRGTGINEKLFF
CDR3 DNA: TGTGCCAGCAGCTCAAGAGGGACAGGGATTAATGAAAAACTGTTTTTT
D gene: TRBD1
CDR3 length: 16
clone size: -
V gene: TRBV7-9
J gene: TRBJ1-4

CDR3 protein: CASGLRGQGYEQYF
CDR3 DNA: TGTGCTAGTGGTTTGCGGGGACAGGGCTACGAGCAGTACTTC
D gene: TRBD1
CDR3 length: 14
clone size: once
V gene: TRBV12-5
J gene: TRBJ2-7

CDR3 protein: CASREPGTGEYQPQHF
CDR3 DNA: TGTGCCAGCAGAGAACCCGGGACAGGGGAATATCAGCCCCAGCATTTT
D gene: TRBD1
CDR3 length: 16
clone size: -
V gene: TRBV28
J gene: TRBJ1-5

CDR3 protein: CASSQGTGGADTQYF
CDR3 DNA: TGCGCCAGCAGCCAAGGCACAGGGGGCGCAGATACGCAGTATTTT
D gene: TRBD1
CDR3 length: 15
clone size: -
V gene: TRBV4-1
J gene: TRBJ2-3

CDR3 protein: CAWSATMNTEAFF
CDR3 DNA: TGTGCCTGGAGTGCAACAATGAACACTGAAGCTTTCTTT
D gene: -
CDR3 length: 13
clone size: -
V gene: TRBV30
J gene: TRBJ1-1

CDR3 protein: CSVEMGGNQPQHF
CDR3 DNA: TGCAGCGTTGAAATGGGAGGGAATCAGCCCCAGCATTTT
D gene: -
CDR3 length: 13
clone size: once
V gene: TRBV29-1
J gene: TRBJ1-5

CDR3 protein: CASTKGGTDSYEQYF
CDR3 DNA: TGTGCCAGCACCAAGGGGGGGACGGACTCCTACGAGCAGTACTTC
D gene: -
CDR3 length: 15
clone size: -
V gene: TRBV21-1
J gene: TRBJ2-7

CDR3 protein: CAWSSGLAGAGEQYF
CDR3 DNA: TGTGCCTGGAGCTCGGGACTAGCGGGGGCCGGAGAGCAGTACTTC
D gene: TRBD2
CDR3 length: 15
clone size: -
V gene: TRBV30
J gene: TRBJ2-7

CDR3 protein: CASSQDPRPVNYGYTF
CDR3 DNA: TGCGCCAGCAGCCAAGATCCCCGGCCAGTCAACTATGGCTACACCTTC
D gene: -
CDR3 length: 16
clone size: medium-sized
V gene: TRBV4-1
J gene: TRBJ1-2

CDR3 protein: CASSYSATMNTEAFF
CDR3 DNA: TGTGCCAGCAGTTACTCGGCGACAATGAACACTGAAGCTTTCTTT
D gene: -
CDR3 length: 15
clone size: -
V gene: TRBV6-5
J gene: TRBJ1-1

CDR3 protein: CASSPQDRDPNEKLFF
CDR3 DNA: TGTGCCAGCAGCCCCCAAGACAGGGACCCCAATGAAAAACTGTTTTTT
D gene: TRBD1
CDR3 length: 16
clone size: -
V gene: TRBV5-4
J gene: TRBJ1-4

CDR3 protein: CAWSVKWSLSRDEQYF
CDR3 DNA: TGTGCCTGGAGTGTTAAGTGGTCACTTAGTAGGGACGAGCAGTACTTC
D gene: -
CDR3 length: 16
clone size: -
V gene: TRBV30
J gene: TRBJ2-7

CDR3 protein: CSVVGVKAFF
CDR3 DNA: TGCAGCGTCGTCGGGGTTAAAGCTTTCTTT
D gene: -
CDR3 length: 10
clone size: -
V gene: TRBV29-1
J gene: TRBJ1-1

CDR3 protein: CASNMKPNTEAFF
CDR3 DNA: TGTGCCAGCAACATGAAACCTAACACTGAAGCTTTCTTT
D gene: -
CDR3 length: 13
clone size: -
V gene: TRBV6-6
J gene: TRBJ1-1

CDR3 protein: CARSLTGAGGPENTEAFF
CDR3 DNA: TGCGCCCGCAGCTTGACGGGGGCGGGGGGACCCGAGAACACTGAAGCTTTCTTT
D gene: -
CDR3 length: 18
clone size: -
V gene: TRBV5-1
J gene: TRBJ1-1

CDR3 protein: CASSLSPVAEAFF
CDR3 DNA: TGTGCCAGCAGCTTGAGCCCCGTCGCTGAAGCTTTCTTT
D gene: -
CDR3 length: 13
clone size: -
V gene: TRBV7-9
J gene: TRBJ1-1

CDR3 protein: CASSFLPATEYGYTF
CDR3 DNA: TGTGCCAGCAGCTTCCTCCCTGCGACGGAGTATGGCTACACCTTC
D gene: -
CDR3 length: 15
clone size: -
V gene: TRBV7-2
J gene: TRBJ1-2

CDR3 protein: CASSLWVGGNQPQHF
CDR3 DNA: TGTGCCAGCAGTTTATGGGTCGGGGGCAATCAGCCCCAGCATTTT
D gene: -
CDR3 length: 15
clone size: -
V gene: TRBV28
J gene: TRBJ1-5

CDR3 protein: CASSVDGTGATNEKLFF
CDR3 DNA: TGTGCCAGCAGCGTAGATGGGACAGGAGCAACTAATGAAAAACTGTTTTTT
D gene: TRBD1
CDR3 length: 17
clone size: -
V gene: TRBV9
J gene: TRBJ1-4

CDR3 protein: CSANEADYGYTF
CDR3 DNA: TGCAGCGCTAATGAGGCAGACTATGGCTACACCTTC
D gene: -
CDR3 length: 12
clone size: -
V gene: TRBV29-1
J gene: TRBJ1-2

CDR3 protein: CASSLELAGGYNEQFF
CDR3 DNA: TGTGCCAGCAGCTTAGAGCTAGCGGGGGGGTACAATGAGCAGTTCTTC
D gene: TRBD2
CDR3 length: 16
clone size: -
V gene: TRBV7-2
J gene: TRBJ2-1

CDR3 protein: CASSLIGAGVDEQYF
CDR3 DNA: TGTGCCAGCAGCCTCATCGGGGCAGGGGTTGACGAGCAGTACTTC
D gene: -
CDR3 length: 15
clone size: few
V gene: TRBV6-1
J gene: TRBJ2-7

CDR3 protein: CASSRTRRTYNEQFF
CDR3 DNA: TGTGCCAGTAGTCGGACTAGACGTACTTACAATGAGCAGTTCTTC
D gene: TRBD2
CDR3 length: 15
clone size: -
V gene: TRBV19
J gene: TRBJ2-1

CDR3 protein: CASSWDGDNTEAFF
CDR3 DNA: TGCGCCAGCAGCTGGGACGGGGATAACACTGAAGCTTTCTTT
D gene: -
CDR3 length: 14
clone size: few
V gene: TRBV5-1
J gene: TRBJ1-1

CDR3 protein: CASGLVLGQPSYVEAFF
CDR3 DNA: TGTGCTAGTGGTTTGGTACTAGGACAGCCCAGTTATGTTGAAGCTTTCTTT
D gene: -
CDR3 length: 17
clone size: -
V gene: TRBV12-5
J gene: TRBJ1-1

CDR3 protein: CASSPRGGAFGGYTF
CDR3 DNA: TGTGCCAGCAGCCCGAGAGGGGGCGCCTTTGGTGGCTACACCTTC
D gene: TRBD1
CDR3 length: 15
clone size: -
V gene: TRBV7-2
J gene: TRBJ1-2

CDR3 protein: CASSLMVVGGATYEQYF
CDR3 DNA: TGCGCCAGCAGCTTGATGGTGGTGGGGGGGGCGACCTACGAGCAGTACTTC
D gene: -
CDR3 length: 17
clone size: -
V gene: TRBV5-1
J gene: TRBJ2-7

CDR3 protein: CATLNRDRETDTQYF
CDR3 DNA: TGCGCCACCTTAAACCGGGACAGGGAGACAGATACGCAGTATTTT
D gene: TRBD1
CDR3 length: 15
clone size: few
V gene: TRBV10-1
J gene: TRBJ2-3

CDR3 protein: CASSLGPGEVYGYTF
CDR3 DNA: TGTGCCAGCAGCTTGGGGCCAGGGGAAGTCTATGGCTACACCTTC
D gene: -
CDR3 length: 15
clone size: once
V gene: TRBV5-4
J gene: TRBJ1-2

CDR3 protein: CASRIQGQDYEQYF
CDR3 DNA: TGTGCCAGCAGAATACAGGGGCAGGACTACGAGCAGTACTTC
D gene: TRBD1
CDR3 length: 14
clone size: -
V gene: TRBV7-9
J gene: TRBJ2-7

CDR3 protein: CASSPMGRVSNTEAFF
CDR3 DNA: TGCGCCAGCAGCCCAATGGGCAGGGTGTCGAACACTGAAGCTTTCTTT
D gene: -
CDR3 length: 16
clone size: -
V gene: TRBV4-1
J gene: TRBJ1-1

CDR3 protein: CASSPRGALGGNTIYF
CDR3 DNA: TGTGCCAGCTCACCACGAGGGGCCCTCGGTGGAAACACCATATATTTT
D gene: -
CDR3 length: 16
clone size: -
V gene: TRBV18
J gene: TRBJ1-3

CDR3 protein: CASSLTGPQGETQYF
CDR3 DNA: TGCGCCAGCAGCTTAACGGGACCGCAAGGGGAGACCCAGTACTTC
D gene: -
CDR3 length: 15
clone size: -
V gene: TRBV5-1
J gene: TRBJ2-5

CDR3 protein: CASSFLPATEYGYTF
CDR3 DNA: TGTGCCAGCAGCTTCCTCCCTGCGACGGAGTATGGCTACACCTTC
D gene: -
CDR3 length: 15
clone size: -
V gene: TRBV11-2
J gene: TRBJ1-2

CDR3 protein: CASSITPLGEAFF
CDR3 DNA: TGTGCCAGCAGTATCACCCCTCTCGGGGAAGCTTTCTTT
D gene: -
CDR3 length: 13
clone size: -
V gene: TRBV6-6
J gene: TRBJ1-1

CDR3 protein: CASSSDRGLWGDTQYF
CDR3 DNA: TGTGCCAGCAGTAGTGACAGGGGGCTTTGGGGAGATACGCAGTATTTT
D gene: TRBD1
CDR3 length: 16
clone size: -
V gene: TRBV28
J gene: TRBJ2-3

CDR3 protein: CASSLPGGTQYF
CDR3 DNA: TGTGCCAGCAGCCTGCCCGGGGGGACCCAGTACTTC
D gene: -
CDR3 length: 12
clone size: few
V gene: TRBV7-9
J gene: TRBJ2-5

CDR3 protein: CASSIRRGNSYNEQFF
CDR3 DNA: TGCGCCAGCAGCATACGACGGGGGAACTCCTACAATGAGCAGTTCTTC
D gene: -
CDR3 length: 16
clone size: -
V gene: TRBV5-1
J gene: TRBJ2-1

CDR3 protein: CATWTGLPNSPLHF
CDR3 DNA: TGTGCCACCTGGACAGGGCTTCCCAATTCACCCCTCCACTTT
D gene: TRBD1
CDR3 length: 14
clone size: few
V gene: TRBV6-5
J gene: TRBJ1-6

CDR3 protein: CASSSVRNTEAFF
CDR3 DNA: TGTGCCAGCAGTTCGGTGAGGAACACTGAAGCTTTCTTT
D gene: -
CDR3 length: 13
clone size: -
V gene: TRBV6-5
J gene: TRBJ1-1

CDR3 protein: CASSLLRGGGSDTQYF
CDR3 DNA: TGTGCCAGCAGCTTGCTCCGCGGGGGAGGATCAGATACGCAGTATTTT
D gene: TRBD2
CDR3 length: 16
clone size: -
V gene: TRBV5-6
J gene: TRBJ2-3

CDR3 protein: CASGFFSGGGSTYNEQFF
CDR3 DNA: TGTGCTAGTGGTTTTTTCTCTGGGGGGGGCTCTACCTACAATGAGCAGTTCTTC
D gene: -
CDR3 length: 18
clone size: -
V gene: TRBV12-5
J gene: TRBJ2-1

CDR3 protein: CASSLKTGDFSGNTIYF
CDR3 DNA: TGTGCCAGCAGCCTGAAGACAGGGGATTTCTCTGGAAACACCATATATTTT
D gene: TRBD1
CDR3 length: 17
clone size: -
V gene: TRBV7-6
J gene: TRBJ1-3

CDR3 protein: CATSSRTVNEKLFF
CDR3 DNA: TGTGCCACCAGCAGTAGGACAGTTAATGAAAAACTGTTTTTT
D gene: -
CDR3 length: 14
clone size: -
V gene: TRBV15
J gene: TRBJ1-4

CDR3 protein: CASSEGNYGYTF
CDR3 DNA: TGTGCCAGCAGTGAGGGTAACTATGGCTACACCTTC
D gene: -
CDR3 length: 12
clone size: -
V gene: TRBV9
J gene: TRBJ1-2

CDR3 protein: CASSWGAGLNTEAFF
CDR3 DNA: TGCGCCAGCAGCTGGGGCGCGGGACTGAACACTGAAGCTTTCTTT
D gene: -
CDR3 length: 15
clone size: -
V gene: TRBV5-1
J gene: TRBJ1-1

CDR3 protein: CAISESEGRIYNEQFF
CDR3 DNA: TGTGCCATCAGTGAGTCTGAGGGGAGGATTTACAATGAGCAGTTCTTC
D gene: -
CDR3 length: 16
clone size: -
V gene: TRBV10-3
J gene: TRBJ2-1

CDR3 protein: CASSGGTIPYEQYF
CDR3 DNA: TGTGCCAGCAGCGGAGGGACTATACCCTACGAGCAGTACTTC
D gene: TRBD2
CDR3 length: 14
clone size: -
V gene: TRBV2
J gene: TRBJ2-7

CDR3 protein: CASSLVLGGYTF
CDR3 DNA: TGTGCCAGCAGCTTAGTATTAGGTGGCTACACCTTC
D gene: -
CDR3 length: 12
clone size: -
V gene: TRBV7-8
J gene: TRBJ1-2

CDR3 protein: CASSAWSASGNTIYF
CDR3 DNA: TGTGCCAGCAGTGCCTGGTCGGCCTCTGGAAACACCATATATTTT
D gene: -
CDR3 length: 15
clone size: -
V gene: TRBV25-1
J gene: TRBJ1-3

CDR3 protein: CASSEVWGSGNTIYF
CDR3 DNA: TGTGCCAGCAGTGAAGTATGGGGCTCTGGAAACACCATATATTTT
D gene: -
CDR3 length: 15
clone size: -
V gene: TRBV6-1
J gene: TRBJ1-3

CDR3 protein: CASSLIGGETQYF
CDR3 DNA: TGTGCCAGCAGCTTGATAGGTGGAGAGACCCAGTACTTC
D gene: -
CDR3 length: 13
clone size: few
V gene: TRBV5-6
J gene: TRBJ2-5

CDR3 protein: CSAKDRSLGYTF
CDR3 DNA: TGCAGCGCCAAAGACCGATCCCTTGGCTACACCTTC
D gene: -
CDR3 length: 12
clone size: -
V gene: TRBV29-1
J gene: TRBJ1-2

CDR3 protein: CAISLGQGARNVGTEAFF
CDR3 DNA: TGTGCCATCAGCCTCGGACAGGGGGCACGGAACGTGGGCACTGAAGCTTTCTTT
D gene: TRBD1
CDR3 length: 18
clone size: -
V gene: TRBV10-3
J gene: TRBJ1-1

CDR3 protein: CASIKPLGTNNEQFF
CDR3 DNA: TGTGCCAGCATTAAACCCCTCGGAACTAACAATGAGCAGTTCTTC
D gene: -
CDR3 length: 15
clone size: -
V gene: TRBV28
J gene: TRBJ2-1

CDR3 protein: CATQTGYEQYF
CDR3 DNA: TGTGCCACCCAGACAGGGTACGAGCAGTACTTC
D gene: TRBD1
CDR3 length: 11
clone size: -
V gene: TRBV6-1
J gene: TRBJ2-7

CDR3 protein: CASSLGEGARTEAFF
CDR3 DNA: TGTGCCAGCAGCTTGGGGGAGGGGGCCCGCACTGAAGCTTTCTTT
D gene: TRBD1
CDR3 length: 15
clone size: -
V gene: TRBV5-4
J gene: TRBJ1-1